The T cell receptor beta chain described here comes from a study of cytomegalovirus exposure and HLA in healthy donors. For this clone: Its target is not known.

Use of 60 Vbeta and 13 Jbeta primers characterized the PCR. TCRdb's copy holds only in-frame clones and misses some; the assay was immunoSEQ multiplex PCR. The sample has tens of thousands of clones, and its top ten clones hold over 9%. This CDR3 contains 15 residues. V trimming: 3 bases; J trimming: 2 bases; junction bases outside the gene matches: 5. The germline V gene has CDR1 ENHRY and CDR2 SYGVKD. General study results and limits: Usually a TCR sequence was rare, but some public TCRs were found in many donors. The study labeled fewer than 200 TCR beta chains cytomegalovirus-associated.

The specimen sequenced was PBMCs. This TCR was recovered from an older woman in good health and CMV-seropositive. The chain joins TRBV10-3 to TRBJ2-7; TRBD1 aligns across 9 bases. The CDR3 is CAISDPGQGTYEQYF. The CDR3 DNA reads as TGTGCCATCAGTGATCCGGGACAGGGAACCTACGAGCAGTACTTC.